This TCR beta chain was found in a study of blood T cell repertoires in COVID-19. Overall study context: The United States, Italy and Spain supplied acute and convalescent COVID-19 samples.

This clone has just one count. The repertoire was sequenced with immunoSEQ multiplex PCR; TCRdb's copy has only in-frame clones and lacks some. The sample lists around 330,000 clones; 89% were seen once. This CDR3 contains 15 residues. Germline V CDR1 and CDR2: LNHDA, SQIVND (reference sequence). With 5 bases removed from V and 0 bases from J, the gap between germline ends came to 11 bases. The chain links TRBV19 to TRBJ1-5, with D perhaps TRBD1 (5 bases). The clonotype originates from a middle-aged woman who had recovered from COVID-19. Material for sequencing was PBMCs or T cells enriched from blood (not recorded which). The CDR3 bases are TGTGCCAGTAGTGTCAGGGATTATAGCAATCAGCCCCAGCATTTT. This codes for CASSVRDYSNQPQHF.